These T cell receptor beta chains were read from a single sample in a study of cytomegalovirus exposure and HLA in healthy donors. The assay was immunoSEQ multiplex PCR, and TCRdb's table has in-frame clones only and misses some. The sample has a few hundred thousand clones; approximately 90% are singletons. Sequenced material: PBMCs. The receptors come from a woman aged 18-35 years in good health and CMV-seronegative. CDR3s include the opening cysteine and the closing phenylalanine or tryptophan. D genes are given only for firm matches. Clone size, where shown, is once, few, many, or a class for clones that have expanded.

>.|.|TRBV20-1|TRBJ2-7
CSAGLSYEQYF
TGCAGTGCGGGACTGTCCTACGAGCAGTACTTC
>.|.|TRBV2|TRBJ1-2
CASRTGANYGYTF
TGTGCCAGCAGGACAGGCGCTAACTATGGCTACACCTTC
>.|.|TRBV6-6|TRBJ1-2
CASYRGTGQFFGYTF
TGTGCCAGCTATAGAGGAACAGGACAGTTTTTTGGCTACACCTTC
>.|.|TRBV6-5|TRBJ1-2
CASSEMSDYGYTF
TGTGCCAGCAGTGAAATGTCAGACTATGGCTACACCTTC
>.|.|TRBV6-5|TRBJ1-5
CASSYRGGNQPQHF
TGTGCCAGCAGTTACAGGGGGGGGAATCAGCCCCAGCATTTT
>.|.|TRBV11-2|TRBJ2-7
CASSSTSGRNHEQYF
TGTGCCAGCAGCTCCACCAGCGGCAGAAACCACGAGCAGTACTTC
>.|.|TRBV28|TRBJ1-2
CASRSRVVSGYTF
TGTGCCAGCAGATCGCGGGTCGTATCTGGCTACACCTTC
>.|.|TRBV11-2|TRBJ2-7
CASEGNSYEQYF
TGTGCCAGCGAGGGCAACTCCTACGAGCAGTACTTC
>.|.|TRBV7-9|TRBJ2-5
CASSLKTGGETQYF
TGTGCCAGCAGCTTAAAAACGGGTGGGGAGACCCAGTACTTC
>.|TRBD2|TRBV25-1|TRBJ2-5
CASSEWGGDETQYF
TGTGCCAGCAGTGAATGGGGGGGTGACGAGACCCAGTACTTC
>once|.|TRBV11-1|TRBJ2-7
CASSLAAGLGQSYEQYF
TGTGCCAGCAGCTTAGCGGCGGGTCTAGGCCAGAGCTACGAGCAGTACTTC
>.|.|TRBV13|TRBJ2-4
CASRSSEGFQYF
TGTGCCAGCCGCAGCAGCGAAGGTTTTCAGTACTTC
>.|TRBD1|TRBV6-6|TRBJ1-1
CASEPGQGITEAFF
TGTGCCAGCGAACCCGGACAGGGAATAACTGAAGCTTTCTTT
>.|TRBD1|TRBV5-1|TRBJ2-7
CASSLAGTGNYEQYF
TGCGCCAGCAGCTTGGCCGGGACAGGGAACTACGAGCAGTACTTC
>.|.|TRBV19|TRBJ1-2
CASSAPPRGNGYTF
TGTGCCAGTAGTGCACCGCCGCGGGGAAATGGCTACACCTTC
>.|.|TRBV5-1|TRBJ2-6
CASSLAGVSGANVLTF
TGCGCCAGCAGCTTGGCGGGGGTTAGTGGGGCCAACGTCCTGACTTTC
>once|.|TRBV2|TRBJ2-2
CASSDLGGTNTGELFF
TGTGCCAGCAGTGATCTGGGCGGGACGAACACCGGGGAGCTGTTTTTT
>.|TRBD1|TRBV4-1|TRBJ2-1
CASSLQALPQGAIEQFF
TGCGCCAGCAGCCTCCAAGCCCTTCCTCAGGGGGCGATTGAGCAGTTCTTC
>.|TRBD2|TRBV6-5|TRBJ2-1
CASSYRTSGRWGEQFF
TGTGCCAGCAGTTACCGGACTAGCGGGAGGTGGGGTGAGCAGTTCTTC
>.|TRBD1|TRBV4-3|TRBJ1-1
CASSQRQGRTEAFF
TGCGCCAGCAGCCAGAGACAGGGGAGGACTGAAGCTTTCTTT
>.|.|TRBV6-4|TRBJ2-6
CASSDEAGRSGANVLTF
TGTGCCAGCAGTGACGAGGCAGGGCGCTCCGGGGCCAACGTCCTGACTTTC
>.|TRBD1|TRBV5-8|TRBJ1-1
CASSSQGAETEAFF
TGTGCCAGCAGCTCACAGGGGGCGGAAACTGAAGCTTTCTTT
>.|.|TRBV18|TRBJ2-1
CASSPGPEQFF
TGTGCCAGCTCACCGGGGCCTGAGCAGTTCTTC
>few|TRBD2|TRBV7-9|TRBJ2-1
CASFRGGRADEQFF
TGTGCCAGCTTCCGGGGCGGGAGGGCCGATGAGCAGTTCTTC
>.|.|TRBV10-3|TRBJ1-4
CAISESPGANEKLFF
TGTGCCATCAGTGAGTCTCCGGGAGCTAATGAAAAACTGTTTTTT
>.|TRBD2|TRBV6-5|TRBJ2-5
CASSRTSGRKETQYF
TGTGCCAGCAGCCGGACTAGCGGTCGCAAAGAGACCCAGTACTTC
>few|.|TRBV5-1|TRBJ2-3
CASSLGATDTQYF
TGCGCCAGCAGCTTGGGAGCGACAGATACGCAGTATTTT
>.|.|TRBV28|TRBJ1-2
CASRQDYGYTF
TGTGCCAGCAGACAGGACTATGGTTACACCTTC
>.|.|TRBV21-1|TRBJ1-5
CASSKVGSLRDSHSNQPQHF
TGTGCCAGCAGCAAAGTTGGGAGCCTTAGGGACAGCCATAGCAATCAGCCCCAGCATTTT
>few|.|TRBV6-1|TRBJ1-3
CAAMGAAGNTIYF
TGTGCCGCCATGGGAGCAGCTGGAAACACCATATATTTT
>once|TRBD2|TRBV5-1|TRBJ2-1
CASSLIAGDNEQFF
TGCGCCAGCAGCTTAATAGCGGGGGATAATGAGCAGTTCTTC
>.|.|TRBV7-9|TRBJ1-3
CASSLEVTEIFSGNTIYF
TGTGCCAGCAGCTTAGAGGTGACAGAAATTTTCTCTGGAAACACCATATATTTT
>.|.|TRBV7-9|TRBJ1-3
CASSLRFGGSGNTIYF
TGTGCCAGCAGCTTAAGGTTCGGGGGCTCTGGAAACACCATATATTTT
>.|TRBD2|TRBV19|TRBJ2-7
CASSIGPSGPTYEQYF
TGTGCCAGTAGTATAGGTCCTAGCGGGCCAACCTACGAGCAGTACTTC
>.|TRBD2|TRBV7-2|TRBJ2-7
CASSLLRGAGALPEQYF
TGTGCCAGCAGCCTCCTGCGGGGAGCGGGAGCACTCCCCGAGCAGTACTTC
>.|.|TRBV7-2|TRBJ2-7
CASSLEEVAGEQYF
TGTGCCAGCAGCTTAGAGGAGGTTGCGGGCGAGCAGTACTTC
>.|.|TRBV19|TRBJ2-1
CASSIAPGEQFF
TGTGCCAGTAGTATAGCCCCCGGTGAGCAGTTCTTC
>.|TRBD2|TRBV10-1|TRBJ2-1
CASSYRTSGDNEQFF
TGCGCCAGCAGTTATAGGACTAGCGGAGACAATGAGCAGTTCTTC